This note documents a single TCR beta chain sequence. Antigen unknown. After removal of 8 bases from V and 5 bases from J, the junction contained 15 bases not matched to a gene. Germline CDR1 and CDR2: MDHEN and SYDVKM. This CDR3 is built from 17 residues. Sequencing used immunoSEQ multiplex PCR; TCRdb keeps in-frame clones, though not all of them. The data show about 350,000 clones, approximately 86% seen once. This entry comes from a study of Ad26.COV2.S vaccination and SARS-CoV-2 variants. Looking at the study overall: Donor participated within the Ad26.COV2.S arm of the COV1001 trial.

Treatment specified: over 15 received Ad26.COV2.S at low or high dose, single or two shots; about 5 received placebo; per-sample allocation not given. Samples analyzed were those drawn on day 63 after the first vaccine or placebo injection. Study outcomes and limitations: Reports say spike-specific CD8+ and CD4+ T cell responses covered substantial breadth after vaccination. People who got the vaccine or the placebo had similar non-spike TCR breadth. An underestimation of total T cell responses may have resulted from the TCR breadth and depth analyses.

The chain couples TRBV28 to TRBJ2-2, with 9 bases that match TRBD1. The origin of this receptor is a person between 18 and 65 years old who received the Ad26.COV2.S COVID-19 vaccine or a placebo. This specimen was peripheral blood, taken in a trial of Ad26.COV2.S vaccine versus placebo. CDR3 sequence: CASGPTFGTGRTGELFF. CDR3 in DNA: TGTGCCAGCGGTCCTACCTTTGGGACAGGGAGGACCGGGGAGCTGTTTTTT. Using reference TRBV28 and TRBJ2-2 for the parts outside the CDR3, the full variable domain is DVKVTQSSRYLVKRTGEKVFLECVQDMDHENMFWYRQDPGLGLRLIYFSYDVKMKEKGDIPEGYSVSREKKERFSLILESASTNQTSMYLCASGPTFGTGRTGELFFGEGSRLTVL.